This T cell receptor (beta chain) derives from a study of cytotoxic CD8 clonotypes in ibrutinib-treated CLL. Looking at the study overall: Response sampling occurred after a median roughly twelve months of treatment (range 6 to 36).

A word on this clone: Its antigen is unknown.

CDR1 is SGHDT and CDR2 is YYEEEE in the germline V gene. The CDR3 has 17 amino acids. V was clipped by 1 base and J by 0 bases, with 13 bases between them. Using immunoSEQ multiplex PCR, the repertoire was profiled, and TCRdb retains in-frame clones only, with some absent. The sample has 150,000 to 250,000 clones, approximately 68% seen once; the top ten hold 13%. Study outcomes and limitations: Clonality was higher at baseline than in age-matched healthy donors and tracked circulating CD8+ T-cell counts. Public clonotypes, found uncommonly, either contracted or stayed stable on treatment. Sampling times differed between sustained-remission and progressing patients.

The specimen comprised PBMCs, sampled after 24 months of ibrutinib treatment. This clonotype was sampled from a human donor with chronic lymphocytic leukemia. The chain joins TRBV5-6 to TRBJ2-2, with D perhaps given as TRBD1 or TRBD2 (6 bases each). The chain's CDR3 is CASSLYIGGSNTGELFF. The DNA for the CDR3 is TGTGCCAGCAGCTTGTATATCGGGGGCTCGAACACCGGGGAGCTGTTTTTT. Full variable domain (rest looked up from reference TRBV5-6 and TRBJ2-2): DAGVTQSPTHLIKTRGQQVTLRCSPKSGHDTVSWYQQALGQGPQFIFQYYEEEERQRGNFPDRFSGHQFPNYSSELNVNALLLGDSALYLCASSLYIGGSNTGELFFGEGSRLTVL.